This TCR beta chain was captured by sequencing in a study of resident and recirculating memory T cells in vitiligo. Turning to this clone: The antigen is undetermined.

Study findings and constraints: Non-conserved TCRs across sites and patients suggested distinct clones per lesion.

The protocol was immunoSEQ multiplex PCR, while the TCRdb copy is restricted to in-frame clones and leaves out a portion. The profile shows about 42,000 clones, around 90% of them singletons. Confetti depigmentation, marking active vitiligo, was absent in these patients. V lost 0 bases and J 6 bases, leaving 12 bases between the germline ends. Per germline, CDR1 ENHRY and CDR2 SYGVKD. The CDR3 is made up of 14 amino acids. Sequencing was done on a sample of blood. This TCR derives from a male donor with vitiligo. The rearrangement uses TRBV10-3 and TRBJ2-7; D perhaps matches TRBD1 (5 bases). CDR3 in DNA: TGTGCCATCAGTGAGTCCTTGACAGAAGGCGAGCAGTACTTC. Residues: CAISESLTEGEQYF.